The present TCR beta chain was sequenced within a study of cytomegalovirus exposure and HLA in healthy donors. The CDR3 contains 16 residues. V was pared by 7 bases and J by 9 bases, with 27 bases between. Germline-derived CDR1 and CDR2 are SGHTA and FQGNSA. PCR amplification relied on 60 Vbeta primers (plus 13 Jbeta primers). Assay used: immunoSEQ multiplex PCR; TCRdb lists only in-frame clones, some missing. The table shows nearly 110,000 clones, with around 77% occurring only once. The receptor was isolated from a male donor in good health and CMV-seronegative. Sample: PBMCs. This chain connects TRBV7-2 to TRBJ2-5, with D maybe TRBD2 (6 bases). The CDR3 protein is CASTGLGLSRREAQYF. CDR3 coding DNA: TGTGCCAGCACTGGATTAGGACTCTCTAGGAGGGAGGCCCAGTACTTC.